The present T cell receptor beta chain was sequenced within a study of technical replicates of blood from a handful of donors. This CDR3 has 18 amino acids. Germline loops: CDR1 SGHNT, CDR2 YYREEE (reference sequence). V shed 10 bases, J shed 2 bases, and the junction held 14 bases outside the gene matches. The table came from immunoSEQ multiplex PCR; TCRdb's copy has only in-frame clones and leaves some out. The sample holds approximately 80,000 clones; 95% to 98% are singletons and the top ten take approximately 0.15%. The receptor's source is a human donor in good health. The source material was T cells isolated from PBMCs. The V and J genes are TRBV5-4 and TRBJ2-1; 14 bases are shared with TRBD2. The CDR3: CALRAGTSGGYPYNEQFF. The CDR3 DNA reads TGTGCCTTACGAGCCGGGACTAGCGGGGGATATCCCTACAATGAGCAGTTCTTC. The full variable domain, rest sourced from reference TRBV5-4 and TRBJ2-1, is ETGVTQSPTHLIKTRGQQVTLRCSSQSGHNTVSWYQQALGQGPQFIFQYYREEENGRGNFPPRFSGLQFPNYSSELNVNALELDDSALYLCALRAGTSGGYPYNEQFFGPGTRLTVL.